A single T cell receptor (beta chain) is shown here with its context. The sample comes from a study of blood T cell repertoires in COVID-19. Study-wide context: The United States, Italy and Spain supplied acute and convalescent COVID-19 samples. The cDNA or gDNA used as material had been derived from T cells, B-cell-depleted T cells, or PBMCs.

In the original workflow: The authors estimated nucleated cell counts from reference gene primer amplification. This table comes from immunoSEQ multiplex PCR, and its TCRdb copy is limited to in-frame clones, with some not included. That table gives V, J and clone size, and the DNA gave D and trimming. This table has around 60,000 clones, about 90% appearing once. Per the germline V gene, CDR1 is MDHEN and CDR2 is SYDVKM. Trimming left V 3 bases short and J 0 bases short, with 9 bases between. The CDR3 totals 15 residues. Input material: peripheral blood. This clonotype was sampled from a man aged 55 to 70 with acute or convalescent COVID-19. The chain joins TRBV28 to TRBJ2-4, with D perhaps matching TRBD2 (5 bases). The CDR3 nucleotides read TGTGCCAGCAGTTTCCAGCGGCTAGCCAAAAACATTCAGTACTTC. Residues: CASSFQRLAKNIQYF.